The TCR beta chain described here comes from a study of OX40 agonist ivuxolimab in advanced cancers. General notes on the study: Ivuxolimab was a fully human IgG2 agonistic monoclonal antibody targeting the costimulatory receptor OX40 (CD134). The paper reports the monotherapy dose-escalation portion (N of about 51 patients) of the phase I ivuxolimab trial. Of the roughly 52 dose-escalation patients, hepatocellular carcinoma was present in about 20, melanoma in approximately 15, renal cell carcinoma in 9 and head and neck cancer in 9. Prior anti-PD-1, anti-PD-L1 or anti-CTLA-4 therapy was permitted, and 40% of dose-escalation patients had received checkpoint inhibitors. Intravenous ivuxolimab was administered to patients every 2 weeks at six dose levels: 0.01, 0.1, 0.3, 1.5, 3 and 10 mg/kg. A male proportion of 82.7% and a mean age of approximately 62 years, ranging from 23 to 79, were recorded for the dose-escalation cohort. Three dose-escalation patients achieved partial responses, one with hepatocellular carcinoma and two with cutaneous melanoma. Peripheral TCRbeta sequencing was intended to test whether TCR sequence diversity was altered and clonal T-cell expansion was caused by ivuxolimab.

Patients with a history of autoimmune disease or receiving systemic immunosuppression were excluded from the trial. Peripheral blood for TCR sequencing was drawn from every dose cohort at baseline, at cycle 4 day 1 and at cycle 7 day 1. Samples were obtained from an open-label, multicenter, first-in-human phase I dose-escalation trial of ivuxolimab. The trial enrolled adults with locally advanced or metastatic head and neck squamous cell, hepatocellular, melanoma or renal cell carcinoma. Before TCR sequencing, CD4+ T cells and CD8+ T cells from peripheral blood were sorted into separate populations. Genomic DNA was extracted from sorted cells for sequencing of the TCRbeta CDR3 region. The immunoSEQ Assay was used to sequence the TCRbeta CDR3 regions. Imported from immuneACCESS, the table was reduced by TCRdb to in-frame sequences with V and J called. These copies leave out some clones; in studies compared against another copy, an unresolved V gene accounts for under half, and the cause of the remainder is not known. The sample table lists roughly 79,000 clones, around 90% of them with a count of one. The ten largest clonotypes hold 11% of the sample.

Ends trimmed: V by 3 bases, J by 0 bases; bases unmatched to a gene: 9. CDR1 KGHSH and CDR2 LQKENI are derived from the germline V gene. The CDR3 goes from the cysteine to the phenylalanine over 17 residues. Just the 51-base CDR3 DNA is kept, in frame starting at base 1. Worth noting for this clone: Its recognized antigen is unknown. No clone much larger than this one lies a single base away; base qualities are absent.

General study outcomes and caveats: Which antigens the clonally expanded peripheral T cells were specific for was not determined. Clonal expansion of both CD4+ and CD8+ blood T cells was observed from baseline to week 6 at doses 0.1 to 3.0 mg/kg. In the 0.1-3.0 mg/kg groups, partial responders had among the lowest normalized peripheral clonal expansion, particularly in CD8+ T cells. Low levels of normalized T-cell clonal expansion were also shown by some nonresponding patients. On average, CD8+ T cells showed more expanded clones than CD4+ T cells after ivuxolimab.

The chain employs TRBV18 and TRBJ1-1; 8 central nucleotides agree with TRBD1. Sequencing used CD4+ or CD8+ T cells sorted from blood, obtained in a trial of the OX40 agonist ivuxolimab. The receptor was isolated from an adult with an advanced solid tumor such as melanoma, head and neck, liver or kidney cancer. The sequence in DNA is TGTGCCAGCTCACCTGTGGACAGGGAGGCCATGAACACTGAAGCTTTCTTT. Translated, it reads CASSPVDREAMNTEAFF.